The 29 T cell receptor beta chains below all came from one sample that was sequenced in a study of beta chain features in type 1 diabetes. General study results and limits: Type 1 diabetes patients had moderately but significantly shorter TCRB CDR3s in all four CD4+ subsets.

Every isolated RNA sample was fully reverse transcribed, so sequencing captured expressed TCRB transcripts. The protocol was immunoSEQ multiplex PCR, while the TCRdb copy is restricted to in-frame clones and leaves out a portion. The table has about 240,000 clones, about 14% seen once; the top ten hold 0.015% to 0.02%. The antigens for these receptors are not known. The sequenced material came from naive CD4+ T cells from blood. These receptors were taken from a man younger than 45 with type 1 diabetes.

The chain carries TRBV30 and TRBJ1-5; possible D gene TRBD1, 5 bases. The germline gives CDR1 GTSNPN, CDR2 SVGIG (reference sequence). V lost 0 bases to trimming and J lost 9 bases, with 12 bases between them. The CDR3 has 13 residues. The CDR3 DNA follows: TGTGCCTGGAGTGTACGTCAGGGAATGCCCCAGCATTTT. Amino acid sequence: CAWSVRQGMPQHF.

This clone was recorded a few times. The rearrangement joins TRBV11-2 to TRBJ2-5; tentatively, D is TRBD2 (7 bases). V was shortened by 7 bases and J by 1 base, with 16 bases between the two germline ends. Germline-derived CDR1 and CDR2 are SGHAT and FQNNGV. The CDR3 is made up of 15 amino acids. CDR3 DNA sequence: TGTGCCAGCAAAAGGGGGGGGGCCGGCCAAGAGACCCAGTACTTC. The encoded protein is CASKRGGAGQETQYF.

The V call is TRBV10-3, the J call TRBJ2-1, with D tentatively TRBD2 (7 bases). The ends were cut back, 7 bases at V and 8 bases at J, with 12 bases in the middle. The CDR3 runs 12 residues. The germline V gene has CDR1 ENHRY and CDR2 SYGVKD. CDR3 DNA: TGTGCCATCACCCCGGGGGGCGATGAGCAGTTCTTC. Residues: CAITPGGDEQFF.

This rearrangement joins TRBV2 to TRBJ2-5; no clear D. CDR1 and CDR2 from the germline V gene are SNHLY and FYNNEI. This CDR3 comprises 12 residues. Trimming left V 4 bases short and J 2 bases short, with 5 bases between. In nucleotides, the CDR3 is TGTGCCAGCAGTGTCCAACAAGAGACCCAGTACTTC. Its protein is CASSVQQETQYF.

The gene calls are TRBV27 and TRBJ2-1; 10 bases are a match to TRBD2. Germline V CDR1 and CDR2: MNHEY, SMNVEV (reference sequence). V shed 5 bases, J shed 4 bases, and the junction held 8 bases outside the gene matches. The length of the CDR3 is 16 residues. The CDR3 bases are TGTGCCAGCAGTGAGTTAGCGGGAGGACAGTACAATGAGCAGTTCTTC. It specifies CASSELAGGQYNEQFF.

The chain has TRBV2 and TRBJ2-2; a possible D gene is TRBD1 (6 bases). The CDR3 has 14 amino acids. CDR1 is SNHLY, CDR2 FYNNEI, per germline. V lost 8 bases and J 4 bases, leaving 14 bases between the germline ends. The CDR3 loop reads CASLQGSSTGELFF. In DNA, the CDR3 is TGTGCCAGCCTCCAGGGGAGTAGCACCGGGGAGCTGTTTTTT.

This clone was seen a handful of times. The chain recombines TRBV30 with TRBJ1-4, with 8 positions matching TRBD1. Losses at the gene ends were 2 bases for V and 8 bases for J; bases not matched to a gene: 7. Germline assignment: CDR1 GTSNPN and CDR2 SVGIG (reference sequence). The CDR3 is 14 residues long. For the CDR3, the DNA is TGTGCCTGGAGTAGAGGACAGGGAAGCGAAAAACTGTTTTTT. Translation: CAWSRGQGSEKLFF. Full variable domain (outside the CDR3, taken from reference TRBV30 and TRBJ1-4): SQTIHQWPATLVQPVGSPLSLECTVEGTSNPNLYWYRQAAGRGLQLLFYSVGIGQISSEVPQNLSASRPQDRQFILSSKKLLLSDSGFYLCAWSRGQGSEKLFFGSGTQLSVL.

This clone appeared once. The rearrangement links TRBV11-3 to TRBJ2-5, with a tentative D call TRBD2 (6 bases). The J call may not be correct, given that the DNA end is closer to TRBJ2-7. Germline V gene lookup returns CDR1 SGHNT and CDR2 YENEEA. The CDR3 has 15 residues. The CDR3: CASSLVQGGLYEQYF. The DNA for the CDR3 is TGTGCCAGCAGCTTAGTGCAGGGAGGTCTCTACGAGCAGTACTTC.

This clone was recorded a few times. The chain has TRBV9 and TRBJ1-2, with 8 bases matching TRBD1. The CDR3 consists of 13 residues. V gave up 3 bases and J gave up 3 bases; unmatched junction bases: 1. The germline CDR1 and CDR2 sequences are SGDLS and YYNGEE. CDR3 coding DNA: TGTGCCAGCAGCGCAGGGGGCTACTATGGCTACACCTTC. Its protein is CASSAGGYYGYTF.

The count of this clone is one. The rearrangement uses TRBV5-1 and TRBJ2-3; D might be TRBD1 (7 bases). The CDR3 extends over 16 amino acids. CDR1 and CDR2 from the germline V gene are SGHRS and YFSETQ. With 3 bases removed from V and 1 base from J, the gap between germline ends came to 15 bases. CDR3 DNA: TGCGCCAGCAGCTGGAGGGGGCTGCATGGCACAGATACGCAGTATTTT. As protein: CASSWRGLHGTDTQYF.

The V gene is TRBV6-1, the J gene TRBJ2-1; TRBD2 matches 8 bases. Germline CDR1 MNHNS, CDR2 SASEGT. This CDR3 region has 12 residues. J lost 11 bases, V lost 6 bases, and 6 bases had no gene match. The CDR3 spells CASRVTSGQQFF. Written as DNA, the CDR3 is TGTGCCAGCAGGGTAACTAGCGGACAGCAGTTCTTC.

The chain combines TRBV1 with TRBJ2-1; TRBD2 is taken as the D call from the table, unchecked against the DNA. TRBV1 is tagged as a pseudogene. The CDR3 extends over 17 amino acids. The CDR3 region is CTSSRIGLAGHNNEQFF. CDR3 DNA sequence: TGCACCAGCAGCCGGATCGGACTAGCGGGTCATAACAATGAGCAGTTCTTC.

The chain has TRBV7-2 and TRBJ2-7; no definite D call. The germline CDR1 and CDR2 sequences are SGHTA and FQGNSA. V was clipped by 4 bases and J by 0 bases, with 4 bases between them. The CDR3 has 12 residues. The CDR3 region has the DNA TGTGCCAGCAGCTCCTACTCCTACGAGCAGTACTTC. As protein: CASSSYSYEQYF.

The chain combines TRBV6-6 with TRBJ2-3, with a possible D match to TRBD2 (6 bases). Trimming took 7 bases from V and 4 from J, leaving 18 bases between them. The CDR3 is made up of 15 amino acids. Germline CDR1 MNHNY, CDR2 SVGAGI (reference sequence). The CDR3 DNA is TGTGCCAGCACCCACCCCGCTAGCGCAGCAGATACGCAGTATTTT. Its translation: CASTHPASAADTQYF.

This clone was seen a few times. The rearrangement joins TRBV19 to TRBJ1-1; D perhaps matches TRBD1 (6 bases). This CDR3 has 16 amino acids. Germline V lookup: CDR1 LNHDA, CDR2 SQIVND (reference sequence). V was pared by 9 bases and J by 0 bases, with 20 bases between. The CDR3 DNA reads as TGTGCCAGCATGGACAGAACAAAACGCCTGAACACTGAAGCTTTCTTT. Encoded protein: CASMDRTKRLNTEAFF. The whole variable domain, remainder taken from reference TRBV19 and TRBJ1-1, is DGGITQSPKYLFRKEGQNVTLSCEQNLNHDAMYWYRQDPGQGLRLIYYSQIVNDFQKGDIAEGYSVSREKKESFPLTVTSAQKNPTAFYLCASMDRTKRLNTEAFFGQGTRLTVV.

The V call is TRBV11-3, the J call TRBJ2-7; 9 nucleotides match TRBD1. The V segment lost 5 bases and the J segment 4 bases; nucleotides outside the gene matches: 12. Germline CDR1 SGHNT, CDR2 YENEEA. This CDR3 region has 16 residues. Here the CDR3 reads CASSPEDRGSFYEQYF. For the CDR3, the DNA is TGTGCCAGCAGCCCGGAGGACAGGGGCTCTTTTTACGAGCAGTACTTC. The full variable domain, with the rest looked up from reference TRBV11-3 and TRBJ2-7, is EAGVVQSPRYKIIEKKQPVAFWCNPISGHNTLYWYLQNLGQGPELLIRYENEEAVDDSQLPKDRFSAERLKGVDSTLKIQPAELGDSAVYLCASSPEDRGSFYEQYFGPGTRLTVT.

The chain has TRBV4-1 and TRBJ2-5, with 7 bases lining up with TRBD2. Germline assignment: CDR1 MGHRA and CDR2 YSYEKL. The CDR3 runs to 15 residues. V shed 4 bases and J 2 bases; nucleotides not matched to a gene: 7. The CDR3: CASSRAGEKQETQYF. CDR3 in DNA: TGCGCCAGCAGCCGCGCGGGGGAGAAACAAGAGACCCAGTACTTC.

The genes are TRBV30 and TRBJ1-3, with a tentative D call TRBD1 (5 bases). Germline-derived CDR1 and CDR2 are GTSNPN and SVGIG (reference sequence). This CDR3 is 14 amino acids long. V lost 4 bases to trimming and J lost 0 bases, with 10 bases between them. CDR3 in DNA: TGTGCCTGGATAGGGGCAGGCTCTGGAAACACCATATATTTT. This codes for CAWIGAGSGNTIYF.

Only a few counts were recorded for this clone. DNA for the CDR3: TGCAGCGTTGGAGGGAGGAGAGGCGGGGAGCTGTTTTTT. It codes for CSVGGRRGGELFF. The chain combines TRBV29-1 with TRBJ2-2, with a tentative D call TRBD2 (6 bases). The germline gives CDR1 SQVTM, CDR2 ANQGSEA. The CDR3 extends over 13 amino acids. V lost 4 bases and J 7 bases, leaving 13 bases between the germline ends.

CDR3 sequence: CASSLLAGGIEQFF. CDR3 nucleotide sequence: TGTGCCAGCAGCTTACTAGCGGGAGGGATTGAGCAGTTCTTC. The V call is TRBV11-2, the J call TRBJ2-1; 12 bases are shared with TRBD2. CDR1 and CDR2 from the germline V gene are SGHAT and FQNNGV. The CDR3 has 14 amino acids. The trim removed 2 bases at V and 9 bases at J, leaving 2 bases unmatched.

This clone was recorded once. V is TRBV2 and J is TRBJ2-6, with 7 positions matching TRBD2. Germline assignment: CDR1 SNHLY and CDR2 FYNNEI. The trim removed 5 bases at V and 0 bases at J, leaving 4 bases unmatched. The CDR3 spans 16 residues. CDR3 DNA: TGTGCCAGCAGTCTGAGCGGGGCCTCTGGGGCCAACGTCCTGACTTTC. Encoded protein: CASSLSGASGANVLTF.

The chain combines TRBV27 with TRBJ2-3; 10 bases map to TRBD1. Germline trimming cut 8 bases from V and 4 bases from J; bases unmatched to any gene: 9. Germline CDR1 and CDR2: MNHEY and SMNVEV (reference sequence). The CDR3 has 15 residues. CDR3 DNA: TGTGCCAGCGCTAGTGCGACAGGGGGCCCAGATACGCAGTATTTT. It is translated as CASASATGGPDTQYF.

V is TRBV6-5 and J is TRBJ2-5, with D uncertain. The germline gives CDR1 MNHEY, CDR2 SVGAGI. The V and J ends lost 10 bases and 0 bases respectively, with 9 bases between them. The CDR3 totals 12 residues. Here the CDR3 reads CATGVYQETQYF. The DNA of the CDR3 is TGTGCCACCGGAGTGTACCAAGAGACCCAGTACTTC.

This clone was observed a handful of times. The CDR3 DNA follows: TGCGCCAGCAGCTCAACAGGGGGCCTGACCGGGGAGCTGTTTTTT. It translates to CASSSTGGLTGELFF. This sequence joins TRBV5-1 and TRBJ2-2; 9 positions match TRBD1. This CDR3 region has 15 residues. The V gene end was trimmed by 3 bases and the J gene end by 5 bases; junction bases not matched to a gene: 5. Looked up from germline, CDR1 is SGHRS and CDR2 is YFSETQ.

J is TRBJ2-7 and V is TRBV18, with D maybe TRBD2 (6 bases). The ends were cut back, 3 bases at V and 6 bases at J, with 12 bases in the middle. CDR3 length: 13 residues. Germline V gene sequence: CDR1 KGHSH, CDR2 LQKENI. The CDR3 loop is CASSPIMEGEQYF. For the CDR3, the DNA is TGTGCCAGCTCACCGATCATGGAGGGCGAGCAGTACTTC.

The chain recombines TRBV9 with TRBJ1-1; D remains ambiguous. The germline V gene has CDR1 SGDLS and CDR2 YYNGEE. The CDR3 loop spans 15 amino acids. Trimming shortened V by 0 bases and J by 5 bases, and 14 bases separated the two germline ends. The chain's CDR3 is CASSVGSGIGTEAFF. Written as DNA, the CDR3 is TGTGCCAGCAGCGTAGGCTCCGGAATCGGGACTGAAGCTTTCTTT.

This clone was seen a handful of times. The chain couples TRBV9 to TRBJ1-1; unclear D gene. This CDR3 contains 14 residues. Germline CDR1 and CDR2: SGDLS and YYNGEE. V lost 0 bases to trimming and J lost 5 bases, with 11 bases between them. The CDR3: CASSVGLGGTEAFF. The CDR3 DNA follows: TGTGCCAGCAGCGTAGGGTTGGGAGGGACTGAAGCTTTCTTT.

The CDR3 DNA sequence: TGTGCCAGCAGCCGTAATATCTACGAGCAGTACTTC. Protein product: CASSRNIYEQYF. The chain links TRBV11-3 to TRBJ2-7, with no clear D. With 5 bases removed from V and 3 bases from J, the gap between germline ends came to 8 bases. Germline V lookup: CDR1 SGHNT, CDR2 YENEEA. The CDR3 runs to 12 residues.

There are a few counts of this clone. The chain couples TRBV13 to TRBJ2-7; TRBD2 matches 16 bases. The CDR3 is 16 amino acids. Germline CDR1 and CDR2: PRHDT and FYEKMQ (reference sequence). Unmatched junction bases numbered 4, after V lost 5 bases and J lost 3 bases. CDR3 in amino acids: CASSLGTSGRGYEQYF. The CDR3 DNA sequence: TGTGCCAGCAGCCTCGGGACTAGCGGGAGGGGCTACGAGCAGTACTTC.